One sample yielded the 12 T cell receptor beta chains listed below, sequenced in a study of blood T cell repertoires in COVID-19 (TCRdb year 2020). Libraries were made using the immunoSEQ multiplex PCR assay. The table was pulled from immuneACCESS by TCRdb, which kept in-frame rearrangements only. Such tables lose some clones; where checked, under half of the loss comes from unresolved V genes, and the rest has no known cause. The sample data list 180,000 or so clones, and roughly 76% of these were observed just once. The ten largest clonotypes hold about 11% of the sample. The material sequenced was peripheral blood. These TCRs come from a woman aged 40 to 50 with COVID-19, enrolled during active disease.

The rearrangement uses TRBV4-2 and TRBJ2-7; no firm D call. Trimming removed 1 base at V and 2 bases at J, with 12 bases between. This CDR3 contains 15 residues. Germline values: CDR1 LGHNA, CDR2 YNFKEQ. The CDR3 DNA reads as TGTGCCAGCAGCCAAGTCGGCGCCAGGACCTACGAGCAGTACTTC. It is translated as CASSQVGARTYEQYF.

This clone was picked up one time. The chain recombines TRBV5-6 with TRBJ2-5, with a tentative D call TRBD2 (6 bases). V was cut by 6 bases and J by 5 bases, with 20 bases left in between. This CDR3 region has 15 residues. The germline V gene encodes CDR1 SGHDT and CDR2 YYEEEE. The CDR3 spells CASTYGVGGMETQYF. DNA for the CDR3: TGTGCCAGCACTTACGGCGTCGGGGGAATGGAGACCCAGTACTTC.

This sequence joins TRBV15 and TRBJ2-7, with TRBD1 matching over 10 bases. CDR3 length: 14 amino acids. The ends lost 6 bases at V and 2 bases at J; junction bases unmatched: 4. Germline-derived CDR1 and CDR2 are LNHNV and YYDKDF (reference sequence). CDR3 amino acids: CATSTGTGAYEQYV. The CDR3 region has the DNA TGTGCCACCAGTACCGGGACAGGGGCCTACGAGCAGTACGTC.

The gene calls are TRBV7-2 and TRBJ2-1; 16 bases line up with TRBD2. After removal of 2 bases from V and 7 bases from J, the junction contained 5 bases not matched to a gene. This CDR3 is built from 17 residues. CDR1 SGHTA and CDR2 FQGNSA come from the germline V gene. Here the CDR3 reads CASSLMGLAGGLNEQFF. CDR3 nucleotide sequence: TGTGCCAGCAGCTTAATGGGACTAGCGGGGGGGTTGAATGAGCAGTTCTTC.

V and J are TRBV5-1 and TRBJ2-3; 10 nucleotides align to TRBD2. Germline V gives CDR1 SGHRS, CDR2 YFSETQ. The CDR3 has 15 residues. The V segment lost 1 base and the J segment 4 bases; nucleotides outside the gene matches: 3. The CDR3, as DNA: TGCGCCAGCAGCTTGACTAGCGGGAACGCAGATACGCAGTATTTT. Translating it yields CASSLTSGNADTQYF.

This clone was recorded a few times. CDR3: CASSDPPLAGGRETQYF. The CDR3 DNA is TGTGCCAGCAGTGACCCCCCCCTAGCGGGGGGGCGGGAGACCCAGTACTTC. The J gene is TRBJ2-5, the V gene TRBV6-4; TRBD2 matches at 12 bases. Per the germline V gene, CDR1 is MRHNA and CDR2 is SNTAGT. Losses at the gene ends were 2 bases for V and 5 bases for J; bases not matched to a gene: 9. The CDR3 covers 17 residues.

This clone was counted a single time. The V gene is TRBV3-1 (or the pseudogene TRBV3-2), the J gene TRBJ2-3, with 11 bases lining up with TRBD2. The J segment lost 4 bases and the V segment lost 7 bases, leaving 7 bases of the junction unmatched. The CDR3 consists of 15 residues. Germline assignment: CDR1 LGHDT and CDR2 YNNKEL (reference sequence). In DNA form, the CDR3 reads TGTGCCAGCAAACTAGCGGGGGTTGGCCCAGATACGCAGTATTTT. This translates into CASKLAGVGPDTQYF.

The V and J genes are TRBV7-3 and TRBJ2-1; a weak D match, TRBD2 (5 bases). Between the trimmed V and J ends, which lost 5 bases and 12 bases, there was a span of 11 bases. The germline gives CDR1 SGHTA, CDR2 FQGTGA. This CDR3 has 11 amino acids. CDR3 sequence reads: CASSPGMGQFF. CDR3 DNA: TGTGCCAGCAGCCCGGGAATGGGGCAGTTCTTC. The entire variable domain, with the rest obtained from reference TRBV7-3 and TRBJ2-1, is as follows: GAGVSQTPSNKVTEKGKYVELRCDPISGHTALYWYRQSLGQGPEFLIYFQGTGAADDSGLPNDRFFAVRPEGSVSTLKIQRTERGDSAVYLCASSPGMGQFFGPGTRLTVL.

The sample holds a few counts of this clone. The rearrangement links TRBV7-6 to TRBJ2-5, with 10 positions matching TRBD2. Trimming cost V 2 bases and J 5 bases; bases outside gene matches: 11. In germline, CDR1 is SGHVS, CDR2 FNYEAQ. The CDR3 has 17 amino acids. The CDR3 DNA reads TGTGCCAGCAGCTTAAGAGTTAGCGGGGGGCCCGGTGAGACCCAGTACTTC. Protein product: CASSLRVSGGPGETQYF. Using reference TRBV7-6 and TRBJ2-5 for the parts outside the CDR3, the full variable domain is GAGVSQSPRYKVTKRGQDVALRCDPISGHVSLYWYRQALGQGPEFLTYFNYEAQQDKSGLPNDRFSAERPEGSISTLTIQRTEQRDSAMYRCASSLRVSGGPGETQYFGPGTRLLVL.

CDR3 protein: CSVERVETQYF. CDR3 DNA sequence: TGCAGCGTTGAAAGAGTGGAGACCCAGTACTTC. The rearrangement uses TRBV29-1 and TRBJ2-5, with unresolved D. Trimming shortened V by 2 bases and J by 5 bases, and 6 bases separated the two germline ends. The CDR3 is made up of 11 amino acids. Germline CDR1 and CDR2: SQVTM and ANQGSEA.

This chain connects TRBV9 to TRBJ1-3; D possibly corresponds to TRBD1 (5 bases). CDR1 SGDLS and CDR2 YYNGEE come from the germline V gene. The CDR3 has 16 residues. V lost 4 bases and J lost 2, with 16 bases in between. The CDR3 sequence is CASSPTGLRTGNTIYF. CDR3 bases: TGTGCCAGCAGCCCCACGGGACTTCGTACTGGAAACACCATATATTTT.

The chain employs TRBV11-2 and TRBJ1-4; D possibly corresponds to TRBD1 (5 bases). The CDR3 loop spans 15 amino acids. Germline CDR1 SGHAT, CDR2 FQNNGV. The V end lost 5 bases, the J end lost 4 bases, and 14 bases lay between the germline ends. Here the CDR3 DNA reads TGTGCCAGCAGCCCTTTGCGGGGGATTAATGAAAAACTGTTTTTT. It yields the protein CASSPLRGINEKLFF.